These 20 T cell receptor beta chains were sequenced from one sample in a study of glioma-infiltrating T cells (TCRdb year 2016). TCRdb shows the sequencer as Illumina MiSeq. The iRepertoire nested amplicon-rescue multiplex PCR (arm-PCR) platform was used to amplify TCR alpha and beta CDR3 regions from RNA. TCRdb applied fastp at Q25 and MiXCR to the public reads, then kept only in-frame beta chains. Rows merge per CDR3 protein into single entries with the most common DNA and genes. The sample table records under 200,000 distinct CDR3 sequences; 32% of these occur just once. The ten largest clones capture 20% of the sample. Sequenced: glioma tissue, nonneoplastic brain tissue, or PBMCs (not recorded which). These receptor sequences come from a human donor with low-grade glioma or glioblastoma, undergoing nonglioma brain surgery, or in good health (not recorded which).

This sequence joins TRBV7-6 and TRBJ2-7, with 16 bases aligning to TRBD2. This CDR3 contains 17 residues. V trimming: 8 bases; J trimming: 5 bases; junction bases outside the gene matches: 12. Germline CDR1 reads SGHVS; CDR2 reads FNYEAQ. The CDR3 region is CASSGPGLAGGPNEQYF. CDR3 sequence (DNA): TGTGCCAGCTCTGGGCCGGGACTAGCGGGAGGGCCGAACGAGCAGTACTTC.

V usage is TRBV25-1 and J usage is TRBJ1-4; TRBD1 is a possible D gene (5 bases). Germline values: CDR1 MGHDK, CDR2 SYGVNS. The CDR3 has 13 amino acids. CDR3 nucleotides: TGTGACGGTTGCGGGACCCCTAGCGAAAAACTGTTTTTT. Protein sequence: CDGCGTPSEKLFF. The whole variable domain, filled in from reference TRBV25-1 and TRBJ1-4, reads EADIYQTPRYLVIGTGKKITLECSQTMGHDKMYWYQQDPGMELHLIHYSYGVNSTEKGDLSSESTVSRIRTEHFPLTLESARPSHTSQYLCDGCGTPSEKLFFGSGTQLSVL.

This clonotype appeared a few times. The chain couples TRBV7-2 to TRBJ1-5; a weak D match, TRBD1 (6 bases). The CDR3 is 15 residues long. CDR1 SGHTA and CDR2 FQGNSA come from the germline V gene. V lost 6 bases, J lost 4 bases, and 16 bases lay in between. CDR3 nucleotides: TGTGCCAGCAGTTTACGAGGGGGGAGAAATCAGCCCCAGCATTTT. This sequence encodes CASSLRGGRNQPQHF. Variable domain in full (rest from reference TRBV7-2 and TRBJ1-5): GAGVSQSPSNKVTEKGKDVELRCDPISGHTALYWYRQSLGQGLEFLIYFQGNSAPDKSGLPSDRFSAERTGGSVSTLTIQRTQQEDSAVYLCASSLRGGRNQPQHFGDGTRLSIL.

This clonotype showed up many times. The genes are TRBV7-2 and TRBJ1-1; 8 bases align to TRBD1. Germline V CDR1 and CDR2: SGHTA, FQGNSA. This CDR3 has 15 amino acids. Losses at the gene ends were 2 bases for V and 1 base for J; bases not matched to a gene: 3. The CDR3, as DNA: TGTGCCAGCAGCTTATCGACAGGGGCGAACACTGAAGCTTTCTTT. Encoded protein: CASSLSTGANTEAFF.

This clonotype was detected a few times. The chain couples TRBV10-3 to TRBJ2-3, with D uncertain. The CDR3 is 12 residues long. From germline, CDR1 is ENHRY and CDR2 SYGVKD. Trimming stripped 2 bases from V and 9 bases from J, with 9 bases between. The CDR3: CAISEASQTQYF. The CDR3 nucleotides are TGTGCCATCAGTGAGGCCAGCCAGACGCAGTATTTT.

The rearrangement joins TRBV27 to TRBJ1-6; tentatively, D is TRBD1 (5 bases). The CDR3 sequence is 14 residues long. V lost 4 bases to trimming and J lost 8 bases, with 12 bases between them. From germline, CDR1 is MNHEY and CDR2 SMNVEV (reference sequence). CDR3 in DNA: TGTGCCAGCAGTTCGGGGGATCGGGATTCACCCCTCCACTTT. Protein product: CASSSGDRDSPLHF.

This clonotype was counted many times. The rearrangement joins TRBV20-1 to TRBJ1-5; a possible D gene is TRBD1 (6 bases). Germline lookup yields CDR1 DFQATT and CDR2 SNEGSKA (reference sequence). V was cut by 3 bases and J by 5 bases, with 17 bases left in between. CDR3 length equals 15 residues. CDR3 bases: TGCAGTGCTAGCGACCGAGGGACACGCTATCAGCCCCAGCATTTT. Its translation: CSASDRGTRYQPQHF.

A single count supports this clonotype. A junction boundary mismatches the germline segment, possibly from a read error. V usage is TRBV6-2 or TRBV6-3 and J usage is TRBJ2-1, with 10 bases aligning to TRBD1. CDR3 length equals 15 residues. CDR1 and CDR2 (germline): MNHEY, SVGEGT. For the CDR3, the DNA is TGTGCCAGCAGCCCTGGACAGGGGGTGTACAATGAGAAGTCCTTC. Translation: CASSPGQGVYNEKSF.

The V and J genes are TRBV5-1 and TRBJ2-7, with D unclear. Trimming left V 6 bases short and J 2 bases short, with 15 bases between. Looked up from germline, CDR1 is SGHRS and CDR2 is YFSETQ. The CDR3 sequence is 14 residues long. In DNA, the CDR3 is TGCGCCAGCACCTCCGTGGGCCAGACCTACGAGCAGTACTTC. This encodes CASTSVGQTYEQYF. Variable domain in full (rest from reference TRBV5-1 and TRBJ2-7): KAGVTQTPRYLIKTRGQQVTLSCSPISGHRSVSWYQQTPGQGLQFLFEYFSETQRNKGNFPGRFSGRQFSNSRSEMNVSTLELGDSALYLCASTSVGQTYEQYFGPGTRLTVT.

This clonotype has at least ten counts. In DNA form, the CDR3 reads TGTGCCAGCAGCGACCGTATCCTTGGGGGCTACACCTTC. Protein sequence: CASSDRILGGYTF. This chain uses TRBV6-1 with TRBJ1-2; D remains unclear. V was clipped by 6 bases and J by 8 bases, with 16 bases between them. CDR3 length equals 13 residues. Looked up from germline, CDR1 is MNHNS and CDR2 is SASEGT.

This clonotype was recorded at least ten times. This chain joins TRBV18 and TRBJ2-3; D is undetermined. This CDR3 comprises 14 residues. V dropped 3 bases and J dropped 2 bases, with 9 bases sitting between them. Germline CDR1 and CDR2: KGHSH and LQKENI. The chain's CDR3 is CASSPRPYTDTQYF. The DNA of the CDR3 is TGTGCCAGCTCACCTAGACCATACACAGATACGCAGTATTTT.

V is TRBV7-9 and J is TRBJ1-5, with D uncertain. V lost 5 bases and J lost 6, with 11 bases in between. The CDR3 runs 13 residues. From germline, CDR1 is SEHNR and CDR2 FQNEAQ (reference sequence). The CDR3 here is CASSPVMGQPQHF. CDR3 coding DNA: TGTGCCAGCAGCCCGGTTATGGGTCAGCCCCAGCATTTT.

This clonotype was recorded a few times. A read error may account for a junction end that differs from germline. V and J are TRBV14 and TRBJ1-1, with TRBD1 as a possible D gene (5 bases). The CDR3 is 16 amino acids. CDR1 is SGHDN and CDR2 is FVKESK in the germline V gene. CDR3 coding DNA: TGTGCCAGCAGCCAAGAAAGCTGGACACTCAACACTGGAGCTTTCTTT. This codes for CASSQESWTLNTGAFF.

This clonotype was counted many times. V is TRBV28 and J is TRBJ2-1; TRBD1 might be the D (8 bases). This CDR3 comprises 12 residues. The germline V and J ends were trimmed by 10 bases and 8 bases, with 15 bases remaining between them. Germline V lookup: CDR1 MDHEN, CDR2 SYDVKM. The CDR3 coding sequence is TGTGCCACCACAGGGGGGGGGGATGAGCAGTTCTTC. It specifies CATTGGGDEQFF.

The V and J genes are TRBV28 and TRBJ1-2, with TRBD1 as a possible D gene (5 bases). There are 13 residues in the CDR3. The germline CDR1 and CDR2 sequences are MDHEN and SYDVKM. As DNA, the CDR3 is TGTGTAAGCAGTTCCGGTAATGGGGGTGGCTACACCTTC. It is translated as CVSSSGNGGGYTF.

This clonotype was seen ten or more times. The chain has TRBV27 and TRBJ1-2; D is perhaps TRBD1 (6 bases). The V and J ends lost 5 bases and 7 bases respectively, with 20 bases between them. The CDR3 totals 15 residues. Germline V gene lookup returns CDR1 MNHEY and CDR2 SMNVEV (reference sequence). The CDR3 loop is CASSRQALSMGGYTF. In nucleotides, the CDR3 is TGTGCCAGCAGTCGACAGGCCCTCTCTATGGGTGGCTACACCTTC.

The chain employs TRBV14 and TRBJ2-1, with 12 bases matching TRBD2. V was pared by 8 bases and J by 4 bases, with 9 bases of the junction left unmatched. The CDR3 has 16 amino acids. The germline V gene has CDR1 SGHDN and CDR2 FVKESK. The CDR3 is CASQTSGSNFYNEQFF. Written as DNA, the CDR3 is TGTGCCAGCCAGACTAGCGGGAGTAATTTTTACAATGAGCAGTTCTTC.

The rearrangement uses TRBV6-1 and TRBJ2-1; D unresolved. Per germline, CDR1 MNHNS and CDR2 SASEGT. V lost 4 bases to trimming and J lost 2 bases, with 12 bases between them. This CDR3 spans 15 amino acids. In DNA form, the CDR3 reads TGTGCCAGCAGTGCACATACTGGCCCCTACAATGAGCAGTTCTTC. This translates into CASSAHTGPYNEQFF.

The genes are TRBV6-6 and TRBJ1-1; D uncertain. Germline CDR1 reads MNHNY; CDR2 reads SVGAGI (reference sequence). The CDR3 covers 15 residues. V dropped 0 bases and J dropped 3 bases, with 11 bases sitting between them. CDR3 DNA: TGTGCCAGCAGTTACTCGGGCACGACGGACACTGAAGCTTTCTTT. It codes for CASSYSGTTDTEAFF.

This clonotype has a count of ten or more. CDR3 DNA sequence: TGTGCCAGCAGCCCCCCCAGCGCAATCTCCTACGAGCAGTACTTC. This gives the protein CASSPPSAISYEQYF. This rearrangement joins TRBV6-2 or TRBV6-3 to TRBJ2-7; no clear D gene. The germline V gene encodes CDR1 MNHEY and CDR2 SVGEGT. This CDR3 is built from 15 residues. V was shortened by 6 bases and J by 0 bases, with 15 bases between the two germline ends.